Below are 17 T cell receptor beta chains sequenced from a single sample in a study of OX40 agonist ivuxolimab in advanced cancers. The library came from the immunoSEQ multiplex PCR assay. This immuneACCESS table, as held by TCRdb, lists in-frame sequences with V and J called but not all clones. Of the missing ones, under half trace to an unresolved V gene in checked studies; the others have no known cause. The sample table records under 85,000 clones; 94% of these occur just once. In total, the top ten clones hold roughly 20% of the sample. The material sequenced was CD4+ or CD8+ T cells sorted from blood, taken in a trial of the OX40 agonist ivuxolimab. The receptors here all came from an adult with an advanced solid tumor such as melanoma, head and neck, liver or kidney cancer.

V usage is TRBV4-1 and J usage is TRBJ2-7; TRBD2 is a possible D gene (5 bases). Germline V gives CDR1 MGHRA, CDR2 YSYEKL. The CDR3 consists of 16 residues. The ends were cut back, 3 bases at V and 7 bases at J, with 22 bases in the middle. CDR3 in amino acids: CASSQATEVYVTEQYF. CDR3 in DNA: TGCGCCAGCAGCCAGGCCACGGAGGTCTACGTGACTGAGCAGTACTTC.

The genes are TRBV7-9 and TRBJ1-2, with no clear D. Germline CDR1 is SEHNR and CDR2 is FQNEAQ (reference sequence). This CDR3 comprises 11 residues. Trimming cost V 5 bases and J 6 bases, with 7 bases left between them. CDR3 loop: CASSPSHGYTF. In DNA form, the CDR3 reads TGTGCCAGCAGCCCGTCGCATGGCTACACCTTC. Combining the CDR3 with reference TRBV7-9 and TRBJ1-2 gives the whole variable domain DTGVSQNPRHKITKRGQNVTFRCDPISEHNRLYWYRQTLGQGPEFLTYFQNEAQLEKSRLLSDRFSAERPKGSFSTLEIQRTEQGDSAMYLCASSPSHGYTFGSGTRLTVV.

V gene TRBV11-2 combines with J gene TRBJ2-7; D gene uncertain. CDR1 is SGHAT and CDR2 is FQNNGV in the germline V gene. The CDR3 consists of 13 residues. V dropped 5 bases and J dropped 2 bases, with 10 bases sitting between them. As DNA, the CDR3 is TGTGCCAGCAGCCCAAGCCCTACCTACGAGCAGTACTTC. Its translation: CASSPSPTYEQYF.

The genes are TRBV7-9 and TRBJ1-2; 7 positions match TRBD1. Germline CDR1 SEHNR, CDR2 FQNEAQ (reference sequence). The CDR3 covers 15 residues. V was clipped by 5 bases and J by 4 bases; unmatched bases: 10. The CDR3 reads CASSPPTGVIYGYTF. The CDR3 coding sequence is TGTGCCAGCAGCCCCCCAACAGGGGTGATCTATGGCTACACCTTC.

The chain carries TRBV7-9 and TRBJ1-1; the D is unclear. Trimming took 3 bases from V and 0 from J, leaving 5 bases between them. Germline V gene data show CDR1 as SEHNR and CDR2 as FQNEAQ (reference sequence). CDR3 length: 13 residues. As DNA, the CDR3 is TGTGCCAGCAGCTTGTGGATGAACACTGAAGCTTTCTTT. Protein: CASSLWMNTEAFF.

The CDR3, as DNA: TGTGCCAGCAGCCTAAGGGCGGACAGGGCGTACGAGCAGTACTTC. It specifies CASSLRADRAYEQYF. V and J are TRBV9 and TRBJ2-7; the match to TRBD1 covers 8 bases. The CDR3 loop spans 15 amino acids. The J segment lost 4 bases and the V segment lost 4 bases, leaving 10 bases of the junction unmatched. The germline gives CDR1 SGDLS, CDR2 YYNGEE.

J is TRBJ2-3 and V is TRBV7-7; 10 nucleotides line up with TRBD1. V dropped 5 bases and J dropped 1; count of bases not matched to a gene: 3. The CDR3 contains 15 residues. CDR1 and CDR2 (germline): SSHAT, FNYEAQ (reference sequence). The CDR3 coding sequence is TGTGCCAGCAGCCCCGGGACAGGGGGCACAGATACGCAGTATTTT. Residues: CASSPGTGGTDTQYF.

The chain combines TRBV9 with TRBJ1-2; 7 bases are a match to TRBD1. The CDR3 is 12 amino acids. J lost 4 bases, V lost 5 bases, and 2 bases had no gene match. Germline CDR1 and CDR2: SGDLS and YYNGEE. CDR3 sequence (DNA): TGTGCCAGCAGTGGGGACAGCTATGGCTACACCTTC. Residues: CASSGDSYGYTF.

Details on this clone: A read error may account for a junction end that differs from germline. The chain links TRBV11-2 to TRBJ1-4; D unresolved. CDR1 and CDR2 (germline): SGHAT, FQNNGV. There are 14 residues in the CDR3. The CDR3 region has the DNA TGTGCCAGCAGCTTACGGTTCGCTAACGAAAAACTGTTTTTT. Encoded protein: CASSLRFANEKLFF.

The chain uses TRBV27 and TRBJ1-1; 7 bases match TRBD1. The CDR3 is made up of 16 amino acids. Germline lookup yields CDR1 MNHEY and CDR2 SMNVEV (reference sequence). V lost 1 base to trimming and J lost 5 bases; unmatched junction nucleotides: 10. CDR3: CASSLYSGQGVTEAFF. CDR3 DNA sequence: TGTGCCAGCAGTTTATACAGTGGGCAGGGGGTAACTGAAGCTTTCTTT.

The rearrangement links TRBV5-1 to TRBJ1-1; D unresolved. Germline CDR1 reads SGHRS; CDR2 reads YFSETQ. Trimming left V 0 bases short and J 5 bases short, with 11 bases between. This CDR3 comprises 14 residues. This CDR3 is CASSLGTAATEAFF. CDR3 DNA: TGCGCCAGCAGCTTGGGGACCGCCGCAACTGAAGCTTTCTTT.

The chain has TRBV7-2 and TRBJ2-1, with 13 positions matching TRBD2. The CDR3 is 17 amino acids. Per the germline V gene, CDR1 is SGHTA and CDR2 is FQGNSA. The V segment lost 0 bases and the J segment 4 bases; nucleotides outside the gene matches: 3. CDR3 loop: CASSLALAGGKYNEQFF. As DNA, the CDR3 is TGTGCCAGCAGCTTAGCACTAGCGGGGGGGAAGTACAATGAGCAGTTCTTC.

The chain employs TRBV9 and TRBJ1-1, with TRBD1 identical over 9 bases. The germline gives CDR1 SGDLS, CDR2 YYNGEE. This CDR3 has 18 amino acids. V was pared by 3 bases and J by 0 bases, with 12 bases of the junction left unmatched. DNA of the CDR3: TGTGCCAGCAGCGCCCTCTGGGGACAGGGAGACATGAACACTGAAGCTTTCTTT. Amino acid sequence: CASSALWGQGDMNTEAFF.

This chain connects TRBV9 to TRBJ2-1; D is possibly TRBD2 (5 bases). The germline V gene encodes CDR1 SGDLS and CDR2 YYNGEE. The CDR3 length is 14 residues. The V and J ends lost 3 bases and 1 base respectively, with 8 bases between them. CDR3 nucleotide sequence: TGTGCCAGCAGCGCAGGACTTTCCTACAATGAGCAGTTCTTC. It specifies CASSAGLSYNEQFF.

The rearrangement joins TRBV16 to TRBJ1-2; D might be TRBD1 (6 bases). V was cut by 3 bases and J by 8 bases, with 19 bases left in between. The CDR3 spans 15 residues. CDR1 is KGHSY and CDR2 is FQNENV in the germline V gene. The CDR3 region is CASSQTGQASSGYTF. The CDR3 bases are TGTGCCAGCAGCCAGACAGGTCAGGCGAGCAGCGGCTACACCTTC.

The chain couples TRBV19 to TRBJ1-5; possible D gene TRBD1, 5 bases. Trimming left V 0 bases short and J 7 bases short, with 16 bases between. Germline CDR1 LNHDA, CDR2 SQIVND (reference sequence). The CDR3 is 16 amino acids. CDR3 residues: CASSIDLSGLYQPQHF. CDR3 nucleotide sequence: TGTGCCAGTAGTATAGATCTATCAGGGCTCTACCAGCCCCAGCATTTT.

The CDR3 DNA follows: TGTGCCAGCAGTGAAATGGGAATTGGACAGGAGCTATACAATGAGCAGTTCTTC. Translating it yields CASSEMGIGQELYNEQFF. The chain employs TRBV25-1 and TRBJ2-1; 7 bases are a match to TRBD1. Germline V gene sequence: CDR1 MGHDK, CDR2 SYGVNS. The CDR3 contains 18 residues. V was clipped by 2 bases and J by 4 bases; unmatched bases: 14.